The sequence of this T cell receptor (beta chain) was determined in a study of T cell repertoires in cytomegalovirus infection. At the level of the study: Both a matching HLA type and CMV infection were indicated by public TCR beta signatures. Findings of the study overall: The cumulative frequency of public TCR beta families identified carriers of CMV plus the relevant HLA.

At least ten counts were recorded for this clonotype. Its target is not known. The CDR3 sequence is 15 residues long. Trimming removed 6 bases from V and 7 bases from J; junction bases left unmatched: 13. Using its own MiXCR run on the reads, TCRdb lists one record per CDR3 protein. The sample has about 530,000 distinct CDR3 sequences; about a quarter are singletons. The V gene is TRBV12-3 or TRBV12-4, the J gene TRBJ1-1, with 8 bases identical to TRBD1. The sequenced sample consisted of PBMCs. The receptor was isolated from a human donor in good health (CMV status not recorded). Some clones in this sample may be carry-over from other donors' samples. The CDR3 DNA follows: TGTGCCAGCAGAAGTTTGGGGGCAGGGGGCCTTGAAGCTTTCTTT. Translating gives CASRSLGAGGLEAFF.